Listed below are T cell receptor beta chains from one sample, sequenced in a study of naive and memory T cell subsets. TCRdb re-derived calls from the UMI-ligation and nested PCR reads in MiXCR, one entry per CDR3 protein. The sample carries 84,000 or so distinct CDR3 sequences, roughly 7% recorded once. The sequencing input was central memory CD4+ T cells from blood. The source of these receptors is a human donor in good health. Both conserved end residues are part of each CDR3.

J gene | V gene | CDR3 protein
TRBJ2-7 | TRBV4-2 | CASSQFASPGANYEQYF
TRBJ1-2 | TRBV20-1 | CSAKRSTEVRSYGYTF
TRBJ2-2 | TRBV24-1 | CATSDPDYDRGLPNTGELFF
TRBJ1-3 | TRBV6-1 | CASSEEPGGRNTIYF
TRBJ2-5 | TRBV12-3/TRBV12-4 | CASSSPSFETQYF
TRBJ1-2 | TRBV6-5 | CASRTGFTGGYTF
TRBJ2-3 | TRBV23-1 | CASSQFDFLWDRSPLDTQYF
TRBJ1-2 | TRBV5-6 | CASSSTGLAPYGYTF
TRBJ1-6 | TRBV20-1 | CSAREGLNSPLHF
TRBJ2-3 | TRBV29-1 | CSVAGGGVDTQYF
TRBJ1-1 | TRBV6-5 | CASSGLGGSTGTEAFF
TRBJ2-3 | TRBV7-2 | CASRTSGVPTQYF
TRBJ2-2 | TRBV2 | CASKTGGLVTGELFF
TRBJ2-7 | TRBV18 | CASSPPGGGSVYEQYF
TRBJ2-3 | TRBV29-1 | CSVESWDRAADTQYF
TRBJ2-1 | TRBV4-3 | CASSQDLSRGSYNEQFF
TRBJ2-3 | TRBV12-3/TRBV12-4 | CASSLPDRGTDTQYF
TRBJ2-1 | TRBV20-1 | CSAQDRLGYNEQFF
TRBJ1-2 | TRBV18 | CASSPERENYGYTF
TRBJ1-6 | TRBV7-6 | CASSSNTPPSPLHF
TRBJ2-2 | TRBV28 | CASSLRRQVSRRSGELFF
TRBJ2-6 | TRBV27 | CASSSLSGANVLTF
TRBJ2-1 | TRBV7-3 | CASSFLSGDNEQFF
TRBJ2-1 | TRBV7-2 | CASSSRLAGGTYNEQFF
TRBJ2-2 | TRBV7-8 | CASSPWTGANTGELFF
TRBJ2-2 | TRBV18 | CASSASEQKIAGELFF
TRBJ2-3 | TRBV14 | CASSQDGRLSTDTQYF
TRBJ1-5 | TRBV7-8 | CASSLVGERGNQPQHF
TRBJ1-2 | TRBV27 | CASSFLGQGYGYTF
TRBJ2-3 | TRBV5-6 | CASSGTSGSDTQYF
TRBJ2-6 | TRBV19 | CASLRRDESGANVLTF
TRBJ2-4 | TRBV27 | CASQSAGVENIQYF
TRBJ2-3 | TRBV7-7 | CASSQGGAGAADTQYF
TRBJ1-2 | TRBV7-2 | CASSLQVYGYTF
TRBJ1-2 | TRBV4-3 | CASSQAGANYGYTF
TRBJ1-4 | TRBV4-1 | CASSQLGREKLFF
TRBJ2-7 | TRBV6-5 | CASSPQAGPYEQYF
TRBJ1-2 | TRBV29-1 | CSGGTGPNYGYTF
TRBJ1-1 | TRBV4-3 | CASSQEGGRNTEAFF
TRBJ2-3 | TRBV28 | CASRRTSFAQYF
TRBJ2-3 | TRBV28 | CASSPLGLAGGPLLSTDTQYF
TRBJ2-3 | TRBV4-3 | CASSQRATSTDTQYF
TRBJ2-7 | TRBV21-1 | CASTPYRAHRYEQYF
TRBJ2-2 | TRBV7-6 | CASSETQNTGELFF
TRBJ1-1 | TRBV20-1 | CSARGKDLNTEAFF
TRBJ2-5 | TRBV18 | CASSPRWSRQETQYF
TRBJ2-1 | TRBV7-9 | CASSLGVAGGNEQFF
TRBJ2-7 | TRBV7-9 | CASSFNDLYEQYF
TRBJ2-2 | TRBV7-6 | CASSRSSGSGYTGELFF
TRBJ2-1 | TRBV29-1 | CSVDVAGSNYNEQFF
TRBJ2-1 | TRBV6-2/TRBV6-3 | CASSDGGEQFF
TRBJ2-2 | TRBV7-9 | CASSAQKLLGELFF
TRBJ2-7 | TRBV12-3/TRBV12-4 | CASSRQIEQYF
TRBJ2-1 | TRBV6-5 | CASSYSKGAGSYNEQFF